A selection of T cell receptor beta chains follows, all from one sample in a study of graft-versus-host responses after intestinal transplantation. This table comes from immunoSEQ multiplex PCR, and its TCRdb copy is limited to in-frame clones, with some not included. This table has 8,000 or so clones, 85% to 95% appearing once. The specimen comprised PBMCs, sampled 11 days after intestinal transplantation. The receptor source for this set is a human patient who received an intestinal transplant, so some T cells may come from the graft donor. Each CDR3 is given with its conserved first and last residue.

>TRBJ2-1|TRBV19|15
CASSSGGDLYNEQFF
>TRBJ1-3|TRBV6-4|17
CASSDFPGQGAGNTIYF
>TRBJ1-1|TRBV28|12
CASSLGGSEAFF
>TRBJ2-2|TRBV5-1|16
CASSLAGTGNTGELFF
>TRBJ1-1|TRBV2|14
CASRVTGPGAEAFF
>TRBJ2-5|TRBV14|12
CAEGLEVETQYF
>TRBJ2-2|TRBV19|15
CASSIAGTLTGELFF
>TRBJ1-5|TRBV25-1|14
CASSETGGKQPQHF
>TRBJ2-1|TRBV4-2|11
CASSQVAEQFF
>TRBJ1-5|TRBV2|16
CASSTGTRYSNQPQHF
>TRBJ1-5|TRBV19|14
CASSIRDRNQPQHF
>TRBJ1-1|TRBV6-1|14
CASSERQGNTEAFF
>TRBJ1-5|TRBV18|15
CASSSNQGGGQPQHF
>TRBJ1-1|TRBV28|17
CASRRRQGNSMNTEAFF
>TRBJ2-1|TRBV28|17
CASSSPVNRGTDNEQFF
>TRBJ1-1|TRBV29-1|13
CSVDSRGNTEAFF
>TRBJ1-4|TRBV4-1|14
CASSRETGWEKLFF
>TRBJ2-5|TRBV7-9|16
CASSPRLAGVQETQYF
>TRBJ2-7|TRBV7-9|14
CASSPTTSDYEQYF
>TRBJ2-2|TRBV27|12
CASSAWTGELFF
>TRBJ1-4|TRBV2|12
CASSRTFEKLFF
>TRBJ2-5|TRBV1|15
CTSSQTRRFQETQYF
>TRBJ1-1|TRBV18|13
CASSWDRVVAAFF
>TRBJ2-3|TRBV27|12
CASGQNQDTQYF